This TCR beta chain was found in a study of blood T cell repertoires in COVID-19 (dated by TCRdb to 2019 to 2021). For the wider study: Samples covering the acute and convalescent phases of COVID-19 were provided by collaborators in the United States, Italy and Spain. The material from the prospective study consisted of cDNA or gDNA derived from T cells, B-cell-depleted T cells, or PBMCs. The dataset comprised deeply sampled blood TCRbeta repertoires from subjects exposed to, actively infected with, or recovered from COVID-19. A freely available public database, intended as a resource for researchers studying the immune response to SARS-CoV-2, is where the repertoires were released. Samples came from the ongoing ImmuneRACE study (first 160 participants) plus 1,254 subjects from 6 global collaborators. The sample metadata nearly always contained a de-identified subject ID, COVID-19 status, age in years and sex. Where HLA class I and class II types were available, the types were taken from metadata supplied by the sample provider, not from assay-based typing.

The immunoSEQ Assay, a bias-controlled multiplex PCR, was used to amplify TCRbeta CDR3 regions from genomic DNA. The authors' analysis ran thus. The number of nucleated cells in each sample was estimated from the amplification of reference gene primers within the assay. Sequence reads were collapsed and filtered to measure the absolute abundance of every unique TCRbeta CDR3 rearrangement. For each sample, productive Simpson clonality was calculated by taking the square root of Simpson's diversity index across productive rearrangements. Imported from immuneACCESS, the table was reduced by TCRdb to in-frame sequences with V and J called. These copies leave out some clones; in studies compared against another copy, an unresolved V gene accounts for under half, and the cause of the remainder is not known. V and J calls and clone size are as listed in that table; D and trimming were resolved from the DNA. For this sample there are 150,000 to 200,000 clones; around 90% appear just once. Of the sample, around 7% is held by the ten largest clones.

This clone showed up just once. Its antigen is unknown. Base qualities are not provided; no much larger clone lies one nucleotide away. Findings and caveats that apply to the study as a whole: The quantity of clinical and demographic metadata differed by source and by participant and was supplied without curation.

The collaborating institutions used their own protocols to collect whole blood in K2EDTA tubes. For TCRbeta analysis, collaborators shipped samples in one of three forms: frozen whole blood, isolated PBMCs, or DNA extracted from either of those sample types. What was sequenced was peripheral blood. This clonotype originated in a man aged 40-55 years with acute or convalescent COVID-19.

The CDR3 region: CASSPPRGDDTMGYTF. The bases are TGCGCCAGCAGCCCCCCCCGGGGTGATGATACGATGGGCTACACCTTC. The sequence joins TRBV5-1 to TRBJ1-2, with no confidently assigned D gene. V loses 4 bases, J loses 8 bases, and the germline ends lie 24 bases apart. The CDR3 numbers 16 residues from cysteine through phenylalanine. The retained sequence is limited to the CDR3, 48 bases, with the frame set at the first base. The CDR1 and CDR2 encoded by the germline V gene are SGHRS and YFSETQ.